A selection of T cell receptor beta chains follows, all from one sample in a study of T cell responses to AZD1222 COVID-19 vaccine. The assay was immunoSEQ multiplex PCR, and TCRdb's table has in-frame clones only and misses some. The table includes fewer than 250,000 clones, almost 95% detected once. The starting material was peripheral blood, obtained on day 0 of AZD1222 vaccination. All receptors come from an adult in good health. CDR3s include the opening cysteine and the closing phenylalanine or tryptophan. The D gene is left open where the match is weak. Size is stated for part of the rows, as once, few or many counts, or as a class when the clone is expanded.

j_call,clone_size,v_call,d_call,cdr3_aa,cdr3_nt
TRBJ1-3,.,TRBV28,.,CASSAGPGRNTIYF,TGTGCCAGTAGTGCCGGACCAGGGCGAAACACCATATATTTT
TRBJ2-4,.,TRBV2,.,CASSEEGLAKNIQYF,TGTGCCAGCAGTGAAGAGGGGTTAGCCAAAAACATTCAGTACTTC
TRBJ1-1,.,TRBV7-8,.,CASSLGAGLSTEAFF,TGTGCCAGCAGCTTAGGGGCAGGCCTAAGTACTGAAGCTTTCTTT
TRBJ1-2,once,TRBV4-1,.,CASSRSQGTIGYTF,TGCGCCAGCAGCCGCAGCCAGGGCACCATTGGCTACACCTTC
TRBJ1-5,.,TRBV10-3,.,CAISEGTVSNQPQHF,TGTGCCATCAGTGAGGGTACAGTGAGCAATCAGCCCCAGCATTTT
TRBJ2-7,.,TRBV6-6,.,CASSYLQTSGGYEQYF,TGTGCCAGCAGTTACCTACAAACATCCGGGGGCTACGAGCAGTACTTC
TRBJ2-6,.,TRBV2,TRBD1,CASRRRGQGAGGANVLTF,TGTGCCAGCAGAAGAAGAGGACAGGGGGCTGGTGGGGCCAACGTCCTGACTTTC
TRBJ1-1,.,TRBV7-2,.,CASSSQVGTEAFF,TGTGCCAGCAGCTCACAGGTGGGCACTGAAGCTTTCTTT
TRBJ2-1,.,TRBV14,TRBD1,CASSPGQGTYNEQFF,TGTGCCAGCAGCCCCGGACAGGGGACCTACAATGAGCAGTTCTTC
TRBJ1-1,.,TRBV3-1/TRBV3-2,.,CASSQDGNTEAFF,TGTGCCAGCAGCCAAGACGGGAACACTGAAGCTTTCTTT
TRBJ1-1,.,TRBV6-2/TRBV6-3,.,CASSYSTSEAFF,TGTGCCAGCAGTTACAGCACCTCCGAAGCTTTCTTT
TRBJ2-1,.,TRBV5-1,.,CASSPSGNPSNEQFF,TGCGCCAGCAGCCCCTCGGGGAACCCCTCCAATGAGCAGTTCTTC
TRBJ2-3,.,TRBV20-1,TRBD2,CSASVLAGGTDTQYF,TGCAGTGCTAGTGTCCTAGCGGGGGGCACAGATACGCAGTATTTT
TRBJ1-6,.,TRBV18,.,CASSDSPYNSPLHF,TGTGCCAGCTCCGACAGCCCCTATAATTCACCCCTCCACTTT
TRBJ1-1,.,TRBV7-3,TRBD1,CASSSQGGTEAFF,TGTGCCAGCAGCTCTCAGGGGGGCACTGAAGCTTTCTTT
TRBJ1-1,.,TRBV7-9,.,CASSFLYREKAFF,TGTGCCAGCAGCTTTTTATACAGGGAGAAAGCTTTCTTT
TRBJ2-7,.,TRBV5-5,.,CASSNPHEQYF,TGTGCCAGCAGCAATCCCCACGAGCAGTACTTC
TRBJ1-5,.,TRBV15,.,CATSRAGTINQPQHF,TGTGCCACCAGCAGAGCAGGAACAATAAATCAGCCCCAGCATTTT
TRBJ2-7,.,TRBV2,.,CASRYGGHEQYF,TGTGCCAGCAGGTATGGGGGGCACGAGCAGTACTTC
TRBJ2-1,.,TRBV4-1,TRBD2,CASSQAPRGGTYNEQFF,TGCGCCAGCAGCCAAGCGCCGCGGGGGGGTACCTACAATGAGCAGTTCTTC
TRBJ2-7,once,TRBV5-4,TRBD1,CASSFTGGLNEQYF,TGTGCCAGCAGCTTCACAGGGGGCCTGAACGAGCAGTACTTC
TRBJ1-6,.,TRBV9,.,CASSPRQIPTRGSPLHF,TGTGCCAGCAGCCCACGACAGATACCTACTCGCGGTTCACCCCTCCACTTT
TRBJ1-2,.,TRBV6-5,.,CASSYAGTPYGYTF,TGTGCCAGCAGTTACGCCGGGACACCCTATGGCTACACCTTC
TRBJ2-7,few,TRBV2,.,CASSGTLGYEQYF,TGTGCCAGCAGTGGGACATTAGGCTACGAGCAGTACTTC
TRBJ1-1,.,TRBV10-3,.,CAISGGQDRDEAFF,TGTGCCATCAGTGGGGGCCAGGACCGTGATGAAGCTTTCTTT
TRBJ1-1,.,TRBV12-3/TRBV12-4,.,CASSPTRRTEAFF,TGTGCCAGCAGTCCTACCAGGAGGACTGAAGCTTTCTTT
TRBJ1-1,once,TRBV11-2,.,CASSLDLGNTEAFF,TGTGCCAGCAGCTTAGATTTAGGGAACACTGAAGCTTTCTTT
TRBJ2-7,.,TRBV5-8,.,CASGTGLYDYEQYF,TGTGCCAGCGGTACAGGGCTCTACGACTACGAGCAGTACTTC
TRBJ1-1,.,TRBV10-3,.,CAITSEVSLNTEAFF,TGTGCCATCACCTCAGAGGTAAGCTTGAACACTGAAGCTTTCTTT
TRBJ1-1,.,TRBV5-1,.,CASSLFGGSADTEAFF,TGCGCCAGCAGCTTGTTTGGAGGTTCTGCTGACACTGAAGCTTTCTTT
TRBJ1-3,few,TRBV5-4,.,CASSLAQEGGNTIYF,TGTGCCAGCAGCTTGGCACAGGAAGGTGGAAACACCATATATTTT
TRBJ1-3,.,TRBV7-2,TRBD1,CASSQGGGFIPGNTIYF,TGTGCCAGCAGCCAGGGGGGGGGCTTTATTCCTGGAAACACCATATATTTT
TRBJ1-1,.,TRBV7-2,.,CASSFQRGWWTEAFF,TGTGCCAGCAGCTTTCAAAGGGGCTGGTGGACTGAAGCTTTCTTT
TRBJ2-7,.,TRBV3-1/TRBV3-2,.,CASSQDGTRGGYEQYF,TGTGCCAGCAGCCAAGACGGGACGAGGGGGGGTTACGAGCAGTACTTC
TRBJ1-1,.,TRBV29-1,.,CSVEPQLNTEAFF,TGCAGCGTTGAACCACAGCTGAACACTGAAGCTTTCTTT
TRBJ1-5,.,TRBV7-9,TRBD1,CASSPTGGQPQHF,TGTGCCAGCAGCCCGACAGGGGGGCAGCCCCAGCATTTT
TRBJ2-7,.,TRBV7-2,TRBD2,CASSLDSGGLPYEQYF,TGTGCCAGCAGCTTGGATAGCGGGGGGCTCCCCTACGAGCAGTACTTC
TRBJ2-3,.,TRBV6-5,.,CATLTGLTGDTQYF,TGTGCCACCCTCACAGGGTTGACCGGGGATACGCAGTATTTT
TRBJ1-2,.,TRBV7-6,.,CASSPLGTTGGYTF,TGTGCCAGCAGTCCCCTCGGGACTACCGGCGGCTACACCTTC
TRBJ1-1,.,TRBV10-2,.,CASSAGPSKVF,TGCGCCAGCAGTGCGGGCCCCTCGAAGGTCTTT
TRBJ2-2,.,TRBV3-1/TRBV3-2,TRBD2,CASIRGGGNTGELFF,TGTGCCAGCATTCGCGGGGGGGGAAACACCGGGGAGCTGTTTTTT
TRBJ1-5,few,TRBV5-1,.,CASSEGLGGQPQHF,TGCGCCAGCAGCGAAGGTCTGGGAGGACAGCCCCAGCATTTT
TRBJ1-1,.,TRBV7-3,TRBD1,CASSPGGTGTLAEAFF,TGTGCCAGCAGCCCGGGGGGGACAGGCACCTTAGCTGAAGCTTTCTTT
TRBJ1-4,.,TRBV28,.,CASSLRGSNEKLFF,TGTGCCAGCAGTTTGCGGGGGAGTAATGAAAAACTGTTTTTT
TRBJ2-3,.,TRBV10-3,TRBD1,CAVQQGGTDTQYF,TGTGCCGTACAACAGGGGGGCACAGATACGCAGTATTTT
TRBJ2-2,.,TRBV7-6,.,CASSLEFRGTGELFF,TGTGCCAGCAGCTTAGAGTTTAGGGGCACCGGGGAGCTGTTTTTT
TRBJ2-2,.,TRBV5-4,TRBD2,CASSLGTSGGANTGELFF,TGTGCCAGCAGCCTGGGGACTAGCGGGGGGGCGAACACCGGGGAGCTGTTTTTT
TRBJ1-4,.,TRBV7-8,TRBD1,CASSLQGADEKLFF,TGTGCCAGCAGCCTACAGGGGGCGGATGAAAAACTGTTTTTT
TRBJ2-6,.,TRBV7-8,.,CASSLARVDSGANVLTF,TGTGCCAGCAGCTTAGCCCGGGTCGACTCTGGGGCCAACGTCCTGACTTTC
TRBJ1-1,once,TRBV5-1,TRBD1,CASQGGGTEAFF,TGCGCCAGCCAGGGGGGCGGCACTGAAGCTTTCTTT
TRBJ2-3,.,TRBV3-1/TRBV3-2,TRBD2,CASSPLEGSGVTDTQYF,TGTGCCAGCAGCCCCCTCGAGGGTAGCGGGGTCACAGATACGCAGTATTTT
TRBJ1-1,.,TRBV5-1,.,CASKQGEVRGTEAFF,TGCGCCAGCAAACAGGGCGAGGTACGGGGCACTGAAGCTTTCTTT
TRBJ1-3,few,TRBV6-1,.,CASSGDVRVSSGNTIYF,TGTGCCAGCAGTGGGGACGTTCGGGTGAGCTCTGGAAACACCATATATTTT
TRBJ1-2,few,TRBV30,.,CAWMGGYGYTF,TGTGCCTGGATGGGGGGCTATGGCTACACCTTC
TRBJ2-6,.,TRBV6-5,.,CATDSGANVLTF,TGTGCCACCGACTCTGGGGCCAACGTCCTGACTTTC
TRBJ2-5,.,TRBV9,.,CASSSTRETQYF,TGTGCCAGCAGCAGTACGAGGGAGACCCAGTACTTC
TRBJ1-2,.,TRBV7-9,.,CASSLGGDTLSSNYGYTF,TGTGCCAGCAGCTTAGGGGGGGACACCCTGTCTTCTAACTATGGCTACACCTTC